What follows are 32 T cell receptor beta chains derived from one specimen sequenced in a study of response to subunit inactivated influenza vaccine (dated by TCRdb to the late 2010s). Libraries were constructed by RT-PCR. Instrument on record: Illumina HiSeq 2500. TCRdb handled the public reads itself, with Q25 trimming in fastp and clone calling in MiXCR, and kept productive beta chains. Each entry is one CDR3 protein sequence, shown with its most common DNA and genes. A total of around 580,000 distinct CDR3 sequences appear in this sample, about 15% of them only once. In total, the top ten clones hold over 8.5% of the sample. Specimen: PBMCs from blood, collected 11 to 12 days after vaccination. The receptors were gathered from a man aged 45-65 years who received an inactivated influenza vaccine. Donor details come from another sample of the same person, matched by shared clones.

This clonotype was counted between two and nine times. The genes are TRBV12-3 or TRBV12-4 and TRBJ2-7; D remains unclear. V lost 3 bases and J lost 4, with 19 bases in between. The CDR3 length is 16 residues. The CDR3 region is CASSLELRVARYEQYF. CDR3 bases: TGTGCCAGCAGTTTGGAACTACGCGTGGCCCGATACGAGCAGTACTTC.

V usage is TRBV6-5 and J usage is TRBJ2-7; 7 positions match TRBD1. The CDR3 consists of 12 residues. CDR1 and CDR2 (germline): MNHEY, SVGAGI. The V segment lost 9 bases and the J segment 6 bases; nucleotides outside the gene matches: 8. The CDR3, as DNA: TGTGCCAGTCGGGACAGTGGCGGCGAGCAGTACTTC. Amino acids: CASRDSGGEQYF.

This clonotype has only a few counts. This chain uses TRBV9 with TRBJ2-7; no clear D. Germline values: CDR1 SGDLS, CDR2 YYNGEE. Trimming stripped 0 bases from V and 0 bases from J, with 10 bases between. CDR3 length: 15 residues. The CDR3 sequence: CASSVAPWPSYEQYF. The CDR3 DNA is TGTGCCAGCAGCGTAGCCCCCTGGCCCTCCTACGAGCAGTACTTC.

This rearrangement joins TRBV7-9 to TRBJ1-2, with a weak D call TRBD1 (5 bases). The germline CDR1 and CDR2 sequences are SEHNR and FQNEAQ (reference sequence). Trimming removed 1 base from V and 9 bases from J, with 12 bases in between. The CDR3 is made up of 13 amino acids. As DNA, the CDR3 is TGTGCCAGCAGCTTAGAGTGGGGGACGAGCTACACCTTC. It yields the protein CASSLEWGTSYTF.

This rearrangement joins TRBV6-5 to TRBJ2-5; 7 nucleotides line up with TRBD1. The junction had 10 bases not matched to a gene; V was cut back by 0 bases and J by 6 bases. Germline lookup yields CDR1 MNHEY and CDR2 SVGAGI. CDR3 length: 16 residues. The CDR3 sequence is CASSYSGGEGGKTQYF. In DNA, the CDR3 is TGTGCCAGCAGTTACTCAGGGGGCGAGGGTGGTAAGACCCAGTACTTC.

The rearrangement uses TRBV7-2 and TRBJ2-3; D perhaps matches TRBD2 (5 bases). Germline CDR1 is SGHTA and CDR2 is FQGNSA. Deletions cut 2 bases from V and 1 base from J, with 10 bases between. The CDR3 extends over 15 amino acids. CDR3 sequence (DNA): TGTGCCAGCAGCTTAAGGCGTAGCGGCACAGATACGCAGTATTTT. This translates into CASSLRRSGTDTQYF.

This clonotype was counted between two and nine times. This chain uses TRBV15 with TRBJ2-7; D may be TRBD2 (6 bases). The germline CDR1 and CDR2 sequences are LNHNV and YYDKDF (reference sequence). The CDR3 contains 13 residues. V was pared by 1 base and J by 4 bases, with 8 bases between. CDR3 coding DNA: TGTGCCACCAGCAGAGCGCGGGGTTACGAGCAGTACTTC. Translation: CATSRARGYEQYF.

The V gene is TRBV20-1, the J gene TRBJ1-3; D unresolved. The CDR3 sequence is 11 residues long. From germline, CDR1 is DFQATT and CDR2 SNEGSKA (reference sequence). The V end was cut by 8 bases, the J end by 0 bases, with 5 bases between. As DNA, the CDR3 is TGCAGTCTTGCCTCTGGAAACACCATATATTTT. It yields the protein CSLASGNTIYF.

The CDR3 DNA sequence: TGTGCCACCAGCAGAGGACAGGACGACTCTGGAAACACCATATATTTT. It translates to CATSRGQDDSGNTIYF. The J gene is TRBJ1-3, the V gene TRBV15, with TRBD1 as a possible D gene (6 bases). V was pared by 1 base and J by 0 bases, with 10 bases between. This CDR3 is built from 16 residues. Germline V gene data show CDR1 as LNHNV and CDR2 as YYDKDF (reference sequence).

The chain carries TRBV12-3 or TRBV12-4 and TRBJ1-6; D uncertain. The V end was cut by 5 bases, the J end by 0 bases, with 8 bases between. CDR3 length: 15 amino acids. As DNA, the CDR3 is TGTGCCAGCAGTGAGCTCAGCTCCTATAATTCACCCCTCCACTTT. It codes for CASSELSSYNSPLHF.

The chain has TRBV6-1 and TRBJ2-5; D perhaps matches TRBD1 (5 bases). The CDR3 totals 15 residues. Trimming removed 5 bases at V and 5 bases at J, with 18 bases between. The germline gives CDR1 MNHNS, CDR2 SASEGT. The CDR3 DNA is TGTGCCAGCAGTAAAGGGGTAATTAAGGCGGAGACCCAGTACTTC. It specifies CASSKGVIKAETQYF.

The rearrangement uses TRBV18 and TRBJ2-2, with TRBD2 matching 8 bases. The V gene's germline CDR1 is KGHSH and CDR2 LQKENI. V was pared by 6 bases and J by 0 bases, with 6 bases of the junction left unmatched. The CDR3 is made up of 16 amino acids. The CDR3: CASSPTSGTNTGELFF. The CDR3 DNA sequence: TGTGCCAGCTCCCCTACTAGCGGAACGAACACCGGGGAGCTGTTTTTT. The full variable domain, in which reference TRBV18 and TRBJ2-2 provide the parts outside the CDR3, is NAGVMQNPRHLVRRRGQEARLRCSPMKGHSHVYWYRQLPEEGLKFMVYLQKENIIDESGMPKERFSAEFPKEGPSILRIQQVVRGDSAAYFCASSPTSGTNTGELFFGEGSRLTVL.

This clonotype has just a few counts. V gene TRBV4-1 combines with J gene TRBJ1-1; no clear D gene. Germline V gives CDR1 MGHRA, CDR2 YSYEKL. V gave up 4 bases and J gave up 1 base, with 13 bases separating them. The CDR3 loop spans 15 amino acids. The CDR3 nucleotides are TGCGCCAGCAGCCCCTACACAGCTTCGAACACTGAAGCTTTCTTT. Translation: CASSPYTASNTEAFF.

This clonotype was found many times. This chain links TRBV7-2 with TRBJ2-7; 11 nucleotides agree with TRBD2. CDR1 is SGHTA, CDR2 FQGNSA, per germline. The CDR3 spans 14 residues. J gave up 5 bases and V 7 bases, and 7 bases lay outside the gene matches. The CDR3 sequence is CASKLLAGVHEQYF. The DNA of the CDR3 is TGTGCCAGCAAACTACTAGCGGGAGTTCACGAGCAGTACTTC.

This clonotype was counted a few times. The chain couples TRBV5-6 to TRBJ2-5; D possibly corresponds to TRBD2 (5 bases). Germline assignment: CDR1 SGHDT and CDR2 YYEEEE. The CDR3 spans 14 residues. The germline V and J ends were trimmed by 0 bases and 4 bases, with 10 bases remaining between them. CDR3 amino acids: CASSLAGGGETQYF. The DNA for the CDR3 is TGTGCCAGCAGCTTGGCGGGTGGAGGAGAGACCCAGTACTTC.

V is TRBV6-2 or TRBV6-3 and J is TRBJ1-2; 9 positions agree with TRBD1. J gave up 8 bases and V 6 bases, and 10 bases lay outside the gene matches. There are 14 residues in the CDR3. In germline, CDR1 is MNHEY, CDR2 SVGEGT. The CDR3 sequence is CASRPLGQGGGYTF. The CDR3 nucleotides are TGTGCCAGCAGACCCCTGGGACAGGGCGGCGGCTACACCTTC.

The J gene is TRBJ1-5, the V gene TRBV30; D uncertain. The CDR3 sequence is 13 residues long. Germline V gene lookup returns CDR1 GTSNPN and CDR2 SVGIG (reference sequence). Between the trimmed V and J ends, which lost 0 bases and 9 bases, there was a span of 12 bases. The CDR3 DNA reads TGTGCCTGGAGTGTGGCCGGAGACGGGCCCCAGCATTTT. It encodes CAWSVAGDGPQHF. The full variable domain, in which reference TRBV30 and TRBJ1-5 provide the parts outside the CDR3, is SQTIHQWPATLVQPVGSPLSLECTVEGTSNPNLYWYRQAAGRGLQLLFYSVGIGQISSEVPQNLSASRPQDRQFILSSKKLLLSDSGFYLCAWSVAGDGPQHFGDGTRLSIL.

The genes are TRBV12-3 or TRBV12-4 and TRBJ2-3, with TRBD2 matching 7 bases. The CDR3 extends over 17 amino acids. Trimming removed 7 bases from V and 6 bases from J; junction bases left unmatched: 19. CDR3 bases: TGTGCCAGCAAAGTACGGTTCGGCGGGAGTCTTGTGGATACGCAGTATTTT. This sequence encodes CASKVRFGGSLVDTQYF.

The chain has TRBV5-4 and TRBJ1-1; D possibly corresponds to TRBD1 (6 bases). Trimming stripped 5 bases from V and 1 base from J, with 12 bases between. CDR3 length: 14 residues. The V gene's germline CDR1 is SGHNT and CDR2 YYREEE (reference sequence). This chain's CDR3 is CASSNRDENTEAFF. CDR3 in DNA: TGTGCCAGCAGTAACAGGGATGAGAACACTGAAGCTTTCTTT.

This clonotype has at least ten counts. V and J are TRBV4-1 and TRBJ2-5; D ambiguous. The V and J ends lost 0 bases and 0 bases respectively, with 8 bases between them. This CDR3 contains 15 residues. Germline V gene sequence: CDR1 MGHRA, CDR2 YSYEKL. The CDR3 protein is CASSQEANYQETQYF. The CDR3 region has the DNA TGCGCCAGCAGCCAAGAAGCTAACTACCAAGAGACCCAGTACTTC.

The table lists this clonotype with a few counts. This chain connects TRBV7-2 to TRBJ2-5, with D unclear. The CDR3 runs 15 residues. Germline V gives CDR1 SGHTA, CDR2 FQGNSA. V gave up 1 base and J gave up 1 base, with 10 bases separating them. CDR3 residues: CASSLVSSTQETQYF. CDR3 nucleotide sequence: TGTGCCAGCAGCTTAGTTTCAAGCACCCAAGAGACCCAGTACTTC. Full variable domain (remainder filled in from reference TRBV7-2 and TRBJ2-5): GAGVSQSPSNKVTEKGKDVELRCDPISGHTALYWYRQSLGQGLEFLIYFQGNSAPDKSGLPSDRFSAERTGGSVSTLTIQRTQQEDSAVYLCASSLVSSTQETQYFGPGTRLLVL.

CDR3 bases: TGTGCCACCACCACTGGGAGCCAAGAGACCCAGTACTTC. It is translated as CATTTGSQETQYF. The chain couples TRBV15 to TRBJ2-5; possibly TRBD2 for D (5 bases). Looked up from germline, CDR1 is LNHNV and CDR2 is YYDKDF (reference sequence). This CDR3 spans 13 amino acids. The V gene lost 7 bases and the J gene lost 1 base, with 10 bases spanning the gap.

V gene TRBV5-5 combines with J gene TRBJ2-3; D perhaps matches TRBD2 (6 bases). Germline V gene lookup returns CDR1 SGHKS and CDR2 YYEKEE (reference sequence). Between the trimmed V and J ends, which lost 4 bases and 1 base, there was a span of 16 bases. The CDR3 is 16 amino acids. The DNA of the CDR3 is TGTGCCAGCAGCCGATCTAGCGCTGGGGGCACAGATACGCAGTATTTT. Translated: CASSRSSAGGTDTQYF.

The DNA for the CDR3 is TGTGCCAGCAGCGTAGCTTGGGGGCGAGAGACCCAGTACTTC. Its protein product is CASSVAWGRETQYF. The chain combines TRBV9 with TRBJ2-5; the D gene is possibly TRBD1 (6 bases). This CDR3 has 14 amino acids. The germline gives CDR1 SGDLS, CDR2 YYNGEE. Trimming took off 0 bases at V and 4 bases at J, with 10 bases between the two ends.

This clonotype came up a few times. The rearrangement links TRBV21-1 to TRBJ2-2; the table's D gene call, TRBD1, was not cross checked with the DNA. TRBV21-1 is tagged as a pseudogene. The CDR3 sequence is 14 residues long. CDR3: CASTDRGSAGELFF. In nucleotides, the CDR3 is TGTGCCAGCACCGACAGGGGAAGTGCCGGGGAGCTGTTTTTT.

With regard to this clonotype: Just one base apart from a much larger clone, this may be a read error. The chain is built from TRBV3-1 and TRBJ2-1; no clear D. CDR1 LGHDT and CDR2 YNNKEL come from the germline V gene (reference sequence). The CDR3 extends over 13 amino acids. The CDR3 DNA sequence: TGTGCCAGCAGCCAATCCGGGTACAATGAGCATTTCTTC. This translates into CASSQSGYNEHFF.

This chain joins TRBV29-1 and TRBJ2-1, with 7 positions matching TRBD2. The V gene end was trimmed by 5 bases and the J gene end by 2 bases; junction bases not matched to a gene: 9. The germline V gene encodes CDR1 SQVTM and CDR2 ANQGSEA. CDR3 length equals 15 residues. This CDR3 reads CSVRGSGTAYNEQFF. DNA of the CDR3: TGCAGCGTTAGAGGCAGCGGGACGGCCTACAATGAGCAGTTCTTC.

The table lists this clonotype with a few counts. The V gene is TRBV6-1, the J gene TRBJ1-6; D gene uncertain. Trimming cost V 7 bases and J 0 bases, with 10 bases left between them. The length of the CDR3 is 15 residues. Germline V CDR1 and CDR2: MNHNS, SASEGT. CDR3 sequence (DNA): TGTGCCAGCACACGACGGAGCTCCTATAATTCACCCCTCCACTTT. Amino acid sequence: CASTRRSSYNSPLHF.

CDR3 in DNA: TGTGCCAGCAGCAGGGGACTAGCCAATGAGCAGTTCTTC. Protein product: CASSRGLANEQFF. The chain has TRBV7-2 and TRBJ2-1, with TRBD2 identical over 9 bases. The CDR3 sequence is 13 residues long. The V segment lost 5 bases and the J segment 6 bases; nucleotides outside the gene matches: 2. Looked up from germline, CDR1 is SGHTA and CDR2 is FQGNSA.

The chain combines TRBV20-1 with TRBJ1-1; 8 positions match TRBD1. In germline, CDR1 is DFQATT, CDR2 SNEGSKA (reference sequence). The CDR3 spans 15 residues. V lost 1 base and J lost 3; bases outside the gene matches: 7. The CDR3 region is CSARAPTTGDTEAFF. The CDR3 DNA reads as TGCAGTGCTAGAGCCCCTACGACAGGGGACACTGAAGCTTTCTTT.

The sample holds a few counts of this clonotype. This rearrangement joins TRBV12-3 or TRBV12-4 to TRBJ2-2; no definite D call. The CDR3 has 15 amino acids. V was clipped by 1 base and J by 3 bases, with 9 bases between them. The CDR3 region is CASSLGAGHTGELFF. CDR3 bases: TGTGCCAGCAGTTTAGGAGCTGGACACACCGGGGAGCTGTTTTTT.

A few counts support this clonotype. V is TRBV6-2 or TRBV6-3 and J is TRBJ1-2; 7 nucleotides agree with TRBD1. This CDR3 is 14 amino acids long. The trim removed 7 bases at V and 4 bases at J, leaving 9 bases unmatched. Germline V gene data show CDR1 as MNHEY and CDR2 as SVGEGT. The CDR3 is CASTAGGTIYGYTF. As DNA, the CDR3 is TGTGCCAGCACCGCAGGGGGAACAATCTATGGCTACACCTTC.